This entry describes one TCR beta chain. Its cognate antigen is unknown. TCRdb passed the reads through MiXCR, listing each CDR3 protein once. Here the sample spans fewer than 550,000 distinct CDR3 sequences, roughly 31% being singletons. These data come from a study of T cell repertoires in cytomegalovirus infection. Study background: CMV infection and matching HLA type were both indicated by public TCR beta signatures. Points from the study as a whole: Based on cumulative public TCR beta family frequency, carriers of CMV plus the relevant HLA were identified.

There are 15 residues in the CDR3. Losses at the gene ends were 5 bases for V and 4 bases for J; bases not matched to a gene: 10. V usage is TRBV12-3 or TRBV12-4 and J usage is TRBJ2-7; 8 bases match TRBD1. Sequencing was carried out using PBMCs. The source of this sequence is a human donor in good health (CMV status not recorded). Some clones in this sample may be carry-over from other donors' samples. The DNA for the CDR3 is TGTGCCAGCAGTCCCTCGGACAGGGATCTTTACGAGCAGTACTTC. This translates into CASSPSDRDLYEQYF.